This T cell receptor beta chain was captured in a study of monozygotic twins with inflammatory bowel disease. This CDR3 region has 12 residues. Germline V CDR1 and CDR2: KGHSH, LQKENI. About this clonotype itself: As yet, its antigen is unknown.

Study conclusions and caveats: Among IBD patients, TCRbeta diversity (inverse Simpson) was lower than in healthy co-twins.

cDNA for each sample came from eight separate reactions. cDNA for TCRalpha and TCRbeta was amplified by nested PCRs of around 17 then approximately 9 cycles. TCRdb re-called the 5' RACE reads and gives one entry per CDR3 protein, without DNA. The sample's table shows about 160,000 distinct CDR3 sequences. The TCR was taken from a human donor with ulcerative colitis or Crohn's disease, or a healthy co-twin of an affected twin (not recorded which). This chain joins TRBV18 and TRBJ2-1. Material: blood. CDR3 loop: CASSPFDGEQFF.